Below, 10 T cell receptor beta chains from the same sample are listed, as sequenced in a study of blood T cells in healthy people across ages. For the second PCR, which ran for about 6 to 12 cycles, a sample-barcoded 5' primer and a J-beta primer mix were used. TCRdb called the 5' RACE reads again in MiXCR, with one record for every CDR3 protein. The sample contains approximately 490,000 distinct CDR3 sequences, 24% of which appear only once. These data are also associated with another study on T cells of mothers and their children.

The sequenced material came from blood. These receptors all come from a boy between 10 and 17 years old in good health.

The rearrangement joins TRBV6-5 to TRBJ2-3; D is unclear. V was clipped by 6 bases and J by 5 bases, with 15 bases between them. CDR3 size: 14 residues. CDR1 is MNHEY and CDR2 is SVGAGI in the germline V gene. DNA for the CDR3: TGTGCCAGCAGCCAAACCCGTTTACGAGATACGCAGTATTTT. Amino acid sequence: CASSQTRLRDTQYF.

This clonotype was detected only a few times. The chain combines TRBV20-1 with TRBJ2-2; TRBD1 matches 8 bases. The V and J ends lost 0 bases and 2 bases, in that order; junction bases with no gene match: 5. The CDR3 totals 16 residues. Germline values: CDR1 DFQATT, CDR2 SNEGSKA (reference sequence). The CDR3 region has the DNA TGCAGTGCTAGAGACCGCAGGGGGCCCAACACCGGGGAGCTGTTTTTT. Amino acids: CSARDRRGPNTGELFF.

This rearrangement joins TRBV6-6 to TRBJ1-1; D remains ambiguous. V was trimmed by 6 bases and J by 1 base, leaving 15 bases between them. Germline V gene lookup returns CDR1 MNHNY and CDR2 SVGAGI (reference sequence). This CDR3 is 15 amino acids long. The CDR3 region has the DNA TGTGCCAGCAGAAACATAAGGACCAAGAACACTGAAGCTTTCTTT. It codes for CASRNIRTKNTEAFF.

This clonotype was observed a few times. The V and J genes are TRBV7-6 and TRBJ2-1; 10 nucleotides align to TRBD1. With the DNA end fitting TRBJ2-7 better, the J assignment may be wrong. The CDR3 covers 14 residues. Per germline, CDR1 SGHVS and CDR2 FNYEAQ. CDR3 sequence reads: CASSSGTGDLEQYF. Written as DNA, the CDR3 is TGTGCCAGCAGCTCCGGGACAGGGGATCTCGAGCAGTACTTC.

V usage is TRBV19 and J usage is TRBJ2-1, with TRBD2 matching 7 bases. The CDR3 has 13 residues. Germline CDR1 reads LNHDA; CDR2 reads SQIVND (reference sequence). Unmatched junction bases numbered 6, after V lost 7 bases and J lost 6 bases. The CDR3 region has the DNA TGTGCCAGTATGGCGGGAGCCTTCAATGAGCAGTTCTTC. Its protein is CASMAGAFNEQFF.

This clonotype appeared a few times. The chain couples TRBV15 to TRBJ2-1, with 9 positions matching TRBD1. Germline loops: CDR1 LNHNV, CDR2 YYDKDF (reference sequence). CDR3 length equals 15 residues. V dropped 6 bases and J dropped 4; count of bases not matched to a gene: 7. The CDR3 region is CATSLLGTGYNEQFF. DNA for the CDR3: TGTGCCACCAGTTTGCTCGGGACAGGGTACAATGAGCAGTTCTTC. The variable domain in full, completed from reference TRBV15 and TRBJ2-1, reads DAMVIQNPRYQVTQFGKPVTLSCSQTLNHNVMYWYQQKSSQAPKLLFHYYDKDFNNEADTPDNFQSRRPNTSFCFLDIRSPGLGDTAMYLCATSLLGTGYNEQFFGPGTRLTVL.

The J gene is TRBJ1-1, the V gene TRBV7-3; weak D call: TRBD1 (5 bases). The germline V gene encodes CDR1 SGHTA and CDR2 FQGTGA. With 2 bases removed from V and 2 bases from J, the gap between germline ends came to 15 bases. The CDR3 has 16 residues. CDR3 DNA sequence: TGTGCCAGCAGCTTATCTGATAGCAGGGCCAACACTGAAGCTTTCTTT. This codes for CASSLSDSRANTEAFF. Filled out from reference TRBV7-3 and TRBJ1-1, the complete variable domain reads GAGVSQTPSNKVTEKGKYVELRCDPISGHTALYWYRQSLGQGPEFLIYFQGTGAADDSGLPNDRFFAVRPEGSVSTLKIQRTERGDSAVYLCASSLSDSRANTEAFFGQGTRLTVV.

V gene TRBV12-3 or TRBV12-4 combines with J gene TRBJ1-1; maybe TRBD1 (5 bases). The CDR3 contains 15 residues. V shed 4 bases and J shed 3 bases, with 15 bases lying between them. The CDR3 is CASSYGRQTHTEAFF. The CDR3 DNA reads as TGTGCCAGCAGTTACGGGCGACAGACCCACACTGAAGCTTTCTTT.

This rearrangement joins TRBV6-2 or TRBV6-3 to TRBJ2-1; 9 bases are shared with TRBD2. CDR3 size: 16 residues. The germline gives CDR1 MNHEY, CDR2 SVGEGT. V dropped 7 bases and J dropped 8; count of bases not matched to a gene: 15. CDR3 coding DNA: TGTGCCAGCATCGCCTATTGGGCTAGCGGGAACGATGAGCAGTTCTTC. Translating it yields CASIAYWASGNDEQFF.

The chain uses TRBV7-9 and TRBJ2-5; D might be TRBD2 (5 bases). TRBJ2-7 explains the end of the DNA better; the J call may be wrong. Per germline, CDR1 SEHNR and CDR2 FQNEAQ (reference sequence). The CDR3 sequence is 16 residues long. The DNA of the CDR3 is TGTGCCAGCAGCTTGGGTGGTGCGGGCACATCCTACGAGCAGTACTTC. It translates to CASSLGGAGTSYEQYF.